The T cell receptor beta chain under discussion was sequenced for a study of blood T cell repertoires in COVID-19. Study overall: COVID-19 samples from acute and convalescent phases originated in the United States, Italy and Spain.

Authors' analysis steps: Reference gene primer amplification gave nucleated cell count estimates. The repertoire was sequenced with immunoSEQ multiplex PCR; TCRdb's copy has only in-frame clones and lacks some. The DNA was the basis for D and trimming; V, J and clone size are from that table. The table records about 200,000 clones, about 82% of them present only once. During active infection, Seattle patients enrolled and were then monitored through disease. CDR3 length equals 14 residues. V shed 7 bases and J 4 bases; nucleotides not matched to a gene: 7. Germline V gene lookup returns CDR1 MNHEY and CDR2 SVGAGI.

The sequence derives from a man aged 60 to 75 with COVID-19, enrolled during active disease. The specimen was peripheral blood. The chain is built from TRBV6-5 and TRBJ1-1; TRBD1 agrees at 9 bases. The CDR3 spells CASTTQGASTEAFF. The CDR3 nucleotides read TGTGCCAGCACTACACAGGGGGCTAGCACTGAAGCTTTCTTT.